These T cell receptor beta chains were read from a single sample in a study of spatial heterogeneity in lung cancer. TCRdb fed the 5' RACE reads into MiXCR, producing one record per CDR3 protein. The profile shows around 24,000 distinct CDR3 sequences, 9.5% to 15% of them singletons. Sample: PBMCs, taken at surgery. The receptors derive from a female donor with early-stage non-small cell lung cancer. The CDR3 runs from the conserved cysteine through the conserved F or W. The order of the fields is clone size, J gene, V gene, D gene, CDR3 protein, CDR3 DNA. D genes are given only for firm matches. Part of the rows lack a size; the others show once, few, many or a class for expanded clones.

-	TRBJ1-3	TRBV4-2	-	CASSQEDRSGNTIYF	TGTGCCAGCAGCCAAGAGGATCGCTCTGGAAACACCATATATTTT
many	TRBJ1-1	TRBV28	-	CASSLGGLEAFF	TGTGCCAGCAGCTTAGGGGGTTTGGAAGCTTTCTTT
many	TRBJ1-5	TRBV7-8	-	CASSLNTGSNQPQHF	TGTGCCAGCAGCTTAAATACCGGGAGCAATCAGCCCCAGCATTTT
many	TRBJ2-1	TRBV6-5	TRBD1	CASSYPGQGVGNEQFF	TGTGCCAGCAGTTACCCTGGACAGGGGGTCGGCAATGAGCAGTTCTTC
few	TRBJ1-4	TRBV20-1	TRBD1	CSARERQGRPEKLFF	TGCAGTGCTAGAGAAAGACAGGGGCGACCGGAAAAACTGTTTTTT
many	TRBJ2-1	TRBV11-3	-	CASSPTGMRYNEQFF	TGTGCCAGCAGCCCGACAGGAATGAGATACAATGAGCAGTTCTTC
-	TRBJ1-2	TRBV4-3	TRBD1	CASSQRDRVGYGYTF	TGCGCCAGCAGCCAAAGAGACAGGGTAGGGTATGGCTACACCTTC
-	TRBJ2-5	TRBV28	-	CATLRVQETQYF	TGTGCCACGCTCCGGGTTCAAGAGACCCAGTACTTC
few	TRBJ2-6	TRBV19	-	CASSIGGHSGANVLTF	TGTGCCAGTAGTATCGGGGGGCACTCTGGGGCCAACGTCCTGACTTTC
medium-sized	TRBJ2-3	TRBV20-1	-	CSAHRSTVSGDTQYF	TGCAGTGCACACAGATCGACAGTCTCAGGCGATACGCAGTATTTT
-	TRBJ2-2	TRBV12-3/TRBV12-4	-	CASSISVVATGELFF	TGTGCCAGCAGTATCTCCGTGGTGGCTACCGGGGAGCTGTTTTTT
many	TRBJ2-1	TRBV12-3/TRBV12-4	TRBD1	CASSKQGYNEQFF	TGTGCCAGCAGTAAACAGGGGTACAATGAGCAGTTCTTC
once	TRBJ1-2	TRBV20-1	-	CSARVGYGYTF	TGCAGTGCTAGAGTGGGCTATGGCTACACCTTC
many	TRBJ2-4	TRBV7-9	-	CASTPFLGRDSENIQYF	TGTGCCAGCACCCCGTTCCTGGGGCGGGACTCAGAAAACATTCAGTACTTC
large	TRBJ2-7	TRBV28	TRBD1	CASSSRTGFSYEQYF	TGTGCCAGCAGTTCGAGGACAGGATTCTCCTACGAGCAGTACTTC
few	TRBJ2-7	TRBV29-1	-	CSVSAGTHSYEQYF	TGCAGCGTCTCAGCCGGGACACATTCCTACGAGCAGTACTTC
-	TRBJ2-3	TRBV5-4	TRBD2	CASSGSGLAASTDTQYF	TGTGCCAGCAGCGGATCGGGACTAGCGGCGAGCACAGATACGCAGTATTTT
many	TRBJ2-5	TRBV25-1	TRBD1	CASLDRGFGTQYF	TGTGCCAGCCTGGACAGGGGATTTGGGACCCAGTACTTC
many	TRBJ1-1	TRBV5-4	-	CASSLEGGNTEAFF	TGTGCCAGCAGCTTGGAGGGAGGGAACACTGAAGCTTTCTTT
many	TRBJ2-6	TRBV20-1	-	CSASGANVLTF	TGCAGTGCTAGTGGGGCCAACGTCCTGACTTTC
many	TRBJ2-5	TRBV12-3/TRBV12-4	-	CASTFTSGKETQYF	TGTGCCAGCACATTTACTTCGGGAAAAGAGACCCAGTACTTC
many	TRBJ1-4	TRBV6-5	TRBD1	CASSFGTVNEKLFF	TGTGCCAGCAGCTTCGGGACAGTTAATGAAAAACTGTTTTTT
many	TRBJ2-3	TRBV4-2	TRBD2	CASSQIGSGGSFRTDTQYF	TGTGCCAGCAGCCAGATAGGTAGCGGGGGATCCTTCCGCACAGATACGCAGTATTTT
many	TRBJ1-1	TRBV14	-	CASSQDHNTEAFF	TGTGCCAGCAGCCAAGATCACAACACTGAAGCTTTCTTT
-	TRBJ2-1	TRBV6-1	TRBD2	CASSEGLAGGLRFF	TGTGCCAGCAGTGAAGGACTAGCGGGAGGTTTACGGTTCTTC
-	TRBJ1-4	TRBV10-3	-	CAISADTFNEKLFF	TGTGCCATCAGTGCCGACACGTTTAATGAAAAACTGTTTTTT
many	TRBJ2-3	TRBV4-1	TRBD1	CASSPGTGGATDTQYF	TGCGCCAGCAGCCCCGGGACAGGGGGCGCAACAGATACGCAGTATTTT
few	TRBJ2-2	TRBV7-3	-	CASSPETLGAGDTGEPFF	TGTGCCAGCAGCCCAGAAACCCTGGGGGCAGGGGACACCGGGGAGCCGTTTTTT
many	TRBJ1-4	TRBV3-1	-	CASSQGPRANEKLFF	TGTGCCAGCAGCCAAGGGCCGCGAGCTAATGAAAAACTGTTTTTT
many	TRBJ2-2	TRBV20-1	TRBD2	CSARVGTSGTGELFF	TGCAGTGCTAGAGTAGGGACTAGCGGGACCGGGGAGCTGTTTTTT
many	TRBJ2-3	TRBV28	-	CASSFALQSDTQYF	TGTGCCAGCAGTTTTGCCTTACAGTCGGATACGCAGTATTTT